The present TCR beta chain was sequenced within a study of shared clonotypes between healthy human individuals. The sample holds one count of this clone. Its antigen is currently unknown. Germline V gives CDR1 LNHNV, CDR2 YYDKDF (reference sequence). CDR3 length: 15 residues. The V gene end was trimmed by 4 bases and the J gene end by 7 bases; junction bases not matched to a gene: 8. General study findings and limits: Larger estimated richness was generally recorded for naive subsets relative to memory subsets.

Here immunoSEQ multiplex PCR was the method, and the copy in TCRdb shows in-frame clones only, minus some. The table lists about 360,000 clones, around 67% of them singletons. CD4+ cells were split into CD45RA+ naive and CD45RA-negative memory subsets. This TCR came from a man aged 25 to 40 in good health. Sequences were obtained from memory CD4+ T cells sorted from blood. Indicated subset: CD45RA-negative fraction. The chain recombines TRBV15 with TRBJ2-2; 8 bases match TRBD1. CDR3 DNA: TGTGCCACCAGCAAGGCAGGGGGCATGGTCGGGGAGCTGTTTTTT. It encodes CATSKAGGMVGELFF. Full variable domain (missing parts from reference TRBV15 and TRBJ2-2): DAMVIQNPRYQVTQFGKPVTLSCSQTLNHNVMYWYQQKSSQAPKLLFHYYDKDFNNEADTPDNFQSRRPNTSFCFLDIRSPGLGDTAMYLCATSKAGGMVGELFFGEGSRLTVL.